The 5 T cell receptor beta chains below were found in one sample sequenced in a study of T cell changes during pregnancy in multiple sclerosis. TCRdb's table, derived via immunoSEQ multiplex PCR, lists solely in-frame clones and lacks some. The data hold some 59,000 clones, with 80% to 95% observed a single time. Source: peripheral blood, taken in the third trimester of pregnancy. Receptors were obtained from a female donor in good health, enrolled as a control in a pregnancy study.

This clone showed up just a few times. The rearrangement joins TRBV19 to TRBJ1-1; 8 bases align to TRBD1. J gave up 1 base and V 4 bases, and 5 bases lay outside the gene matches. Germline V gene data show CDR1 as LNHDA and CDR2 as SQIVND (reference sequence). CDR3 length equals 15 residues. The CDR3, as DNA: TGTGCCAGTAGTAAGGACAGGGACCCGAACACTGAAGCTTTCTTT. It yields the protein CASSKDRDPNTEAFF. Using reference TRBV19 and TRBJ1-1 for the parts outside the CDR3, the full variable domain is DGGITQSPKYLFRKEGQNVTLSCEQNLNHDAMYWYRQDPGQGLRLIYYSQIVNDFQKGDIAEGYSVSREKKESFPLTVTSAQKNPTAFYLCASSKDRDPNTEAFFGQGTRLTVV.

This chain joins TRBV15 and TRBJ2-7; maybe TRBD1 (6 bases). The CDR3 contains 15 residues. Germline assignment: CDR1 LNHNV and CDR2 YYDKDF (reference sequence). V was cut by 0 bases and J by 3 bases, with 12 bases left in between. This chain's CDR3 is CATSRDETGNYEQYF. The CDR3 region has the DNA TGTGCCACCAGCAGAGATGAAACAGGGAACTACGAGCAGTACTTC.

This sequence joins TRBV6-5 and TRBJ1-1; 8 positions agree with TRBD1. After removal of 2 bases from V and 4 bases from J, the junction contained 6 bases not matched to a gene. The length of the CDR3 is 15 residues. The germline V gene has CDR1 MNHEY and CDR2 SVGAGI. The CDR3 loop is CASSYAGQGSTEAFF. CDR3 nucleotide sequence: TGTGCCAGCAGTTACGCCGGACAGGGAAGCACTGAAGCTTTCTTT.

The CDR3 DNA follows: TGTGCCAGCTCACCACCGACGGGGGGATCCTACGAGCAGTACTTC. It is translated as CASSPPTGGSYEQYF. This chain uses TRBV18 with TRBJ2-7; 7 nucleotides line up with TRBD2. CDR1 is KGHSH and CDR2 is LQKENI in the germline V gene. V dropped 0 bases and J dropped 1; count of bases not matched to a gene: 3. CDR3 length: 15 amino acids.

This chain connects TRBV5-4 to TRBJ1-1; 7 bases align to TRBD1. The CDR3 covers 13 residues. Losses at the gene ends were 5 bases for V and 1 base for J; bases not matched to a gene: 2. CDR1 and CDR2 (germline): SGHNT, YYREEE (reference sequence). Here the CDR3 reads CASRGTENTEAFF. The CDR3, as DNA: TGTGCCAGCAGGGGGACAGAGAACACTGAAGCTTTCTTT.